This T cell receptor beta chain was identified during a study of T cells in Graves' hyperthyroidism and ophthalmopathy (dated by TCRdb to between 2019 and 2020). For the wider study: Peripheral blood samples were taken at the time of initial diagnosis, prior to any treatment. To identify TCR V-J signatures that set the groups apart, the researchers used a discovery cohort of 100 patients, made up of 40 to 45 with Graves' ophthalmopathy and around 58 with stable Graves' hyperthyroidism. Whether ophthalmopathy could be predicted prospectively was tested in an independent validation cohort made up of some 20 hyperthyroidism patients plus 17 patients who later progressed to ophthalmopathy. For training and testing, the approximately 92 patients in the discovery cohort were randomly divided in a 7:3 ratio. Thyroid tissue and blood T-cell repertoires from six Graves' hyperthyroidism patients were also compared in the study. Once sampling was done, hyperthyroidism patients were given methimazole at a starting dose of 30 mg daily, whereas ophthalmopathy patients were given high-dose intravenous methylprednisolone. According to the paper, TCR Vbeta CDR3 sequencing was carried out on 135 peripheral blood samples, which came from fewer than 50 ophthalmopathy, approximately 78 hyperthyroidism and 17 progressor patients.

The TCR beta CDR3 regions were amplified from RNA transcripts. The first round of RT-PCR for the TCR CDR3 was performed with the HTBI primer set and the Qiagen OneStep RT-PCR kit. Libraries were constructed in a second round of multiplex PCR, after which size selection and purification were carried out. Paired-end sequencing of the libraries was performed with 100 bp reads on an Illumina HiSeq2000. The original methods were these. SOAPnuke was used to process the raw data, with reads discarded if the reads contained adapters or uncalled bases, had a mean Phred below 15, or lacked an exact constant-primer or identifier match. High-quality paired reads were merged using COPE v1.2.5, and each unique nucleotide sequence was defined as a clonotype. MiTCR v1.1 was used to align the clonotypes against IMGT TRBV, TRBD and TRBJ reference segments. Analysis was restricted to V-J combinations with a frequency above 0.0001, which covered roughly 99% of repertoires. A TCS score was defined as the ratio between F50 (clonal expansion) and ExV (chaos), using BLOSUM62-based TCRdist between CDR3 peptides within each V-J. Welch's t-statistics and random forest reduced just over 500 V-J features to 13, which were used in a naive Bayes classifier (R e1071). TCRdb trimmed the raw reads at Q25, called clones with MiXCR and kept productive beta chains. Records with the same CDR3 protein are collapsed into one entry carrying the most frequent genes and DNA. TCRdb, not the authors, supplied the V and J calls. The sample table contains 700,000 or so distinct CDR3 sequences; only one count was recorded for around 15% of them. Under 9.5% of the sample is in the top ten clones.

With regard to this clonotype: Its antigen remains unidentified. No clone much larger than this one lies a single base away; base qualities are absent.

CDR1 and CDR2 are drawn from the germline V gene: LGHNA, YNFKEQ. Trimming leaves V shorter by 8 bases and J shorter by 1 base, with the junction holding 13 bases beyond the gene matches. Measured from the cysteine to the phenylalanine, the CDR3 is 17 residues long. Only the CDR3 DNA is retained, 51 bases long and in frame from the first base. A patient counted as having stable Graves' hyperthyroidism if no progression to ophthalmopathy occurred over 18 months of follow-up. Hyperthyroidism patients were newly diagnosed, with disease duration under 2 months, and aged 18 to 65 years. The study excluded patients with uncontrolled infections, other autoimmune diseases, pregnancy or lactation. Clinical symptoms, serum thyroxine and TRAb, thyroid ultrasound, and orbital computed tomography formed the basis for the diagnoses. PBMCs were isolated from approximately 10 ml of fresh peripheral blood by Ficoll-Paque density gradient centrifugation. Total RNA was extracted with Trizol reagent, and quality was checked on an Agilent 2100 Bioanalyzer.

The paper as a whole reports these results and caveats: In validation, the model predicted progression to ophthalmopathy with 55% to 71% sensitivity and approximately 74% specificity, a median of 6.5 months before onset. No statistical method was used to set the sample size in advance, and investigators knew the group allocation. In cross-validation, a model built on a 13 V-J signature told ophthalmopathy apart from stable hyperthyroidism with under 90% sensitivity and about 81% specificity, and in testing the same model reached 80%/75%. Most expanded thyroid clonotypes (frequency above 0.001) were also detected in blood, suggesting blood repertoires may reflect thyroid immune responses.

The rearranged segments are TRBV4-2 and TRBJ1-2; TRBD1 lines up with 10 middle nucleotides. The sequence came from a man younger than 35 with Graves' hyperthyroidism. Sequencing was done on a sample of blood. The base sequence is TGTGCCAGCCAAGGCTGGGACAGGGGTAGGGGTAACTATGGCTACACCTTC. This translates into CASQGWDRGRGNYGYTF.